One and the same sample provided the 32 T cell receptor beta chains below, sequenced in a study of T-cell reconstitution after alpha-beta-depleted transplantation in children (TCRdb year 2016). In the paper's terms, the treatment or condition label means: allogeneic hematopoietic cell transplantation with graft depleted of TCRalphabeta T cells and CD19 B cells. The library was obtained by PCR. Instrument used: Illumina HiSeq 2500. TCR library preparation used molecular barcoding, with unique molecular identifiers applied to normalize quantification of the TCRbeta repertoire. The public reads were reanalyzed by TCRdb: fastp trimming at Q25, MiXCR alignment, in-frame beta chains only. Each CDR3 protein appears once, grouped with its most common genes and DNA. This sample has 200,000 to 250,000 distinct CDR3 sequences in its table, and approximately 8.9% of those were observed once. The ten largest make up 5% to 7% of the sample.

Sequencing used PBMCs, mostly from graft donor cells, obtained 180 days after TCRalphabeta/CD19-depleted stem cell transplant. The receptors originated from a male patient between 10 and 17 years old who had a stem cell transplant for acute lymphoblastic leukemia, so the T cells may come from the graft donor.

This clonotype was recorded many times. The CDR3 is CASSLRTGNSYEQYF. DNA of the CDR3: TGTGCCAGCAGCTTACGGACAGGGAACTCCTACGAGCAGTACTTC. The chain recombines TRBV7-2 with TRBJ2-7; 8 bases map to TRBD1. Trimming removed 2 bases from V and 0 bases from J; junction bases left unmatched: 3. CDR1 SGHTA and CDR2 FQGNSA come from the germline V gene. The CDR3 is made up of 15 amino acids.

The V gene is TRBV7-6, the J gene TRBJ1-3; D gene uncertain. CDR1 and CDR2 from the germline V gene are SGHVS and FNYEAQ. There are 16 residues in the CDR3. Trimming took off 1 base at V and 0 bases at J, with 10 bases between the two ends. The CDR3 region is CASSLVAPSSGNTIYF. CDR3 DNA sequence: TGTGCCAGCAGCTTAGTCGCCCCTTCCTCTGGAAACACCATATATTTT.

The table lists this clonotype with many counts. The chain recombines TRBV5-1 with TRBJ2-3, with unresolved D. The V end was cut by 0 bases, the J end by 0 bases, with 8 bases between. Looked up from germline, CDR1 is SGHRS and CDR2 is YFSETQ. The CDR3 totals 15 residues. The CDR3 loop reads CASSLGRSSTDTQYF. The CDR3 DNA sequence: TGCGCCAGCAGCTTGGGACGATCTAGCACAGATACGCAGTATTTT.

This clonotype occurred many times. V is TRBV7-9 and J is TRBJ1-5; maybe TRBD1 (5 bases). V was trimmed by 3 bases and J by 8 bases, leaving 8 bases between them. Germline V gene sequence: CDR1 SEHNR, CDR2 FQNEAQ (reference sequence). The CDR3 has 12 amino acids. CDR3 loop: CASSLGVEPQHF. CDR3 nucleotides: TGTGCCAGCAGCTTGGGGGTAGAGCCCCAGCATTTT.

This clonotype occurred many times. The J gene is TRBJ2-4, the V gene TRBV6-1, with D hard to call. The CDR3 covers 15 residues. The germline V gene encodes CDR1 MNHNS and CDR2 SASEGT. Trimming shortened V by 1 base and J by 4 bases, and 11 bases separated the two germline ends. The CDR3 sequence: CASSEERHPKNIQYF. The DNA of the CDR3 is TGTGCCAGCAGTGAAGAAAGACACCCAAAAAACATTCAGTACTTC.

This clonotype turned up a few times. V usage is TRBV27 and J usage is TRBJ2-4, with D perhaps TRBD2 (6 bases). Trimming took 6 bases from V and 0 from J, leaving 12 bases between them. Looked up from germline, CDR1 is MNHEY and CDR2 is SMNVEV (reference sequence). The CDR3 sequence is 15 residues long. The CDR3 DNA reads as TGTGCCAGCAGGAGCGGGTCGAGAGCCAAAAACATTCAGTACTTC. Translating it yields CASRSGSRAKNIQYF.

This clonotype came up many times. This sequence joins TRBV20-1 and TRBJ1-6; the D is unclear. Germline V CDR1 and CDR2: DFQATT, SNEGSKA (reference sequence). The CDR3 totals 15 residues. V lost 2 bases, J lost 2 bases, and 10 bases lay in between. The CDR3 spells CSARRLEPYNSPLHF. CDR3 DNA: TGCAGTGCTAGAAGGCTGGAGCCCTATAATTCACCCCTCCACTTT.

The sample holds many counts of this clonotype. The rearrangement links TRBV7-2 to TRBJ2-5; D may be TRBD2 (5 bases). This CDR3 is built from 14 residues. Trimming took 3 bases from V and 1 from J, leaving 9 bases between them. Germline CDR1 is SGHTA and CDR2 is FQGNSA. CDR3 coding DNA: TGTGCCAGCAGCTTGGAGGCCCTCCAAGAGACCCAGTACTTC. Translated, it gives CASSLEALQETQYF.

This clonotype was counted between two and nine times. V gene TRBV6-1 combines with J gene TRBJ2-7; 8 bases line up with TRBD1. Germline CDR1 and CDR2: MNHNS and SASEGT. Trimming at V came to 6 bases and at J to 5 bases, leaving 18 bases not matched to a gene. This CDR3 is built from 17 residues. CDR3 nucleotides: TGTGCCAGCAGAGTATCAGGGGGCGCCTCTACCTTGGACGAGCAGTACTTC. Translation: CASRVSGGASTLDEQYF.

This clonotype was found many times. The chain combines TRBV11-2 with TRBJ2-7, with a weak D call TRBD1 (6 bases). V was pared by 2 bases and J by 0 bases, with 17 bases between. The CDR3 is made up of 17 amino acids. In germline, CDR1 is SGHAT, CDR2 FQNNGV. CDR3 in amino acids: CASSLPPGTPSSYEQYF. CDR3 DNA: TGTGCCAGCAGCTTACCTCCCGGGACACCTTCCTCCTACGAGCAGTACTTC.

This clonotype came up many times. The chain carries TRBV4-1 and TRBJ1-3; 8 bases are a match to TRBD1. CDR1 is MGHRA, CDR2 YSYEKL, per germline. With V trimmed by 1 base and J by 0 bases, 5 bases remained unmatched. CDR3 length: 17 residues. The CDR3 reads CASSQAAGTGSGNTIYF. The CDR3 coding sequence is TGCGCCAGCAGCCAAGCAGCGGGGACAGGCTCTGGAAACACCATATATTTT.

This clonotype showed up many times. The chain has TRBV5-5 and TRBJ2-7; D is uncertain. CDR1 and CDR2 from the germline V gene are SGHKS and YYEKEE (reference sequence). Trimming removed 0 bases from V and 3 bases from J, with 10 bases in between. This CDR3 comprises 14 residues. Here the CDR3 DNA reads TGTGCCAGCAGCTTGGCACATGAGAGCTACGAGCAGTACTTC. It specifies CASSLAHESYEQYF.

V gene TRBV18 combines with J gene TRBJ2-3; D unclear. Germline V gene lookup returns CDR1 KGHSH and CDR2 LQKENI. The V end lost 0 bases, the J end lost 6 bases, and 10 bases lay between the germline ends. This CDR3 comprises 14 residues. CDR3 DNA sequence: TGTGCCAGCTCACCACCGTGGACCCTGGATACGCAGTATTTT. It yields the protein CASSPPWTLDTQYF.

This clonotype was recorded many times. This sequence joins TRBV7-9 and TRBJ2-5, with 9 bases identical to TRBD1. With 4 bases clipped from V and 4 bases from J, the junction kept 7 bases outside the gene matches. The CDR3 is made up of 15 amino acids. Germline V gene sequence: CDR1 SEHNR, CDR2 FQNEAQ (reference sequence). In DNA form, the CDR3 reads TGTGCCAGCAGCTCGACCAACAGGGGGCGAGAGACCCAGTACTTC. Translated: CASSSTNRGRETQYF.

This clonotype was seen at least ten times. The chain employs TRBV20-1 and TRBJ1-4, with D hard to call. CDR1 is DFQATT, CDR2 SNEGSKA, per germline (reference sequence). V gave up 1 base and J gave up 4 bases, with 10 bases separating them. This CDR3 comprises 14 residues. CDR3 sequence: CSARVGGLNEKLFF. The CDR3 nucleotides are TGCAGTGCTAGAGTGGGAGGGCTTAATGAAAAACTGTTTTTT.

In this sample, this clonotype turned up many times. CDR3 sequence reads: CASSILPRDSDEQFF. The CDR3 nucleotides read TGTGCCAGTAGTATCCTGCCCCGGGACTCTGATGAGCAGTTCTTC. This chain uses TRBV19 with TRBJ2-1, with D perhaps TRBD2 (6 bases). CDR3 length: 15 residues. Germline V CDR1 and CDR2: LNHDA, SQIVND (reference sequence). V gave up 3 bases and J gave up 8 bases, with 17 bases separating them.

This clonotype was observed many times. V is TRBV14 and J is TRBJ1-2; 7 bases are a match to TRBD1. The CDR3 loop spans 14 amino acids. CDR1 and CDR2 from the germline V gene are SGHDN and FVKESK. Trimming took 3 bases from V and 3 from J; bases not matched to a gene: 4. The CDR3 nucleotides read TGTGCCAGCAGCCATACAGGGGAGGACTATGGCTACACCTTC. Its protein is CASSHTGEDYGYTF.

In this sample, this clonotype turned up many times. The V and J genes are TRBV29-1 and TRBJ2-3; the D gene is possibly TRBD2 (6 bases). The germline CDR1 and CDR2 sequences are SQVTM and ANQGSEA. Trimming pared 4 bases from V and 6 bases from J, leaving 8 bases between. The CDR3 consists of 11 residues. CDR3 in amino acids: CSVAGVDTQYF. CDR3 DNA sequence: TGCAGCGTTGCGGGAGTGGATACGCAGTATTTT.

This clonotype was detected many times. The chain is built from TRBV7-9 and TRBJ2-1, with 8 bases identical to TRBD2. With 5 bases clipped from V and 4 bases from J, the junction kept 16 bases outside the gene matches. Looked up from germline, CDR1 is SEHNR and CDR2 is FQNEAQ (reference sequence). The CDR3 covers 18 residues. The CDR3 is CASSPDRLGLDQYNEQFF. Here the CDR3 DNA reads TGTGCCAGCAGCCCCGACCGGCTGGGACTAGACCAGTACAATGAGCAGTTCTTC. The variable domain in full, completed from reference TRBV7-9 and TRBJ2-1, reads DTGVSQNPRHKITKRGQNVTFRCDPISEHNRLYWYRQTLGQGPEFLTYFQNEAQLEKSRLLSDRFSAERPKGSFSTLEIQRTEQGDSAMYLCASSPDRLGLDQYNEQFFGPGTRLTVL.

This clonotype was counted ten times or more. The chain joins TRBV7-9 to TRBJ2-2, with D uncertain. The germline V gene has CDR1 SEHNR and CDR2 FQNEAQ (reference sequence). V was cut by 1 base and J by 0 bases, with 9 bases left in between. There are 16 residues in the CDR3. CDR3 coding DNA: TGTGCCAGCAGCTTAGGCCAGATCGCGAACACCGGGGAGCTGTTTTTT. This sequence encodes CASSLGQIANTGELFF.

This clonotype came up many times. CDR3 loop: CSANWGGAYEQYF. Here the CDR3 DNA reads TGCAGTGCTAACTGGGGGGGGGCCTACGAGCAGTACTTC. The chain combines TRBV20-1 with TRBJ2-7; 7 nucleotides align to TRBD2. V dropped 4 bases and J dropped 2; count of bases not matched to a gene: 5. Germline V gene data show CDR1 as DFQATT and CDR2 as SNEGSKA (reference sequence). The CDR3 covers 13 residues.

This clonotype was picked up many times. This chain connects TRBV6-1 to TRBJ1-3; possible D gene TRBD1, 6 bases. Trimming shortened V by 8 bases and J by 4 bases, and 12 bases separated the two germline ends. Germline CDR1 is MNHNS and CDR2 is SASEGT. The CDR3 has 13 residues. DNA of the CDR3: TGTGCCAGCCGGGGGCAGTCAGGAAACACCATATATTTT. This translates into CASRGQSGNTIYF.

This clonotype was recorded a few times. The V gene is TRBV3-1, the J gene TRBJ2-1; the match to TRBD2 covers 9 bases. The V segment lost 8 bases and the J segment 9 bases; nucleotides outside the gene matches: 14. There are 15 residues in the CDR3. Germline V lookup: CDR1 LGHDT, CDR2 YNNKEL (reference sequence). CDR3 sequence (DNA): TGTGCCAGCCCCGTGGAGGCGGGAGGGCCAGGTGAGCAGTTCTTC. It specifies CASPVEAGGPGEQFF.

The table lists this clonotype with many counts. J is TRBJ2-1 and V is TRBV11-2; D may be TRBD2 (7 bases). Trimming shortened V by 3 bases and J by 7 bases, and 13 bases separated the two germline ends. Germline CDR1 SGHAT, CDR2 FQNNGV. This CDR3 is 14 amino acids long. The CDR3 loop reads CASSLAGARNEQFF. The DNA for the CDR3 is TGTGCCAGCAGCTTGGCGGGGGCCCGGAATGAGCAGTTCTTC.

This clonotype was observed many times. The rearrangement links TRBV20-1 to TRBJ2-7; D call uncertain. The CDR3 is 11 amino acids. CDR1 is DFQATT, CDR2 SNEGSKA, per germline (reference sequence). Trimming cost V 0 bases and J 4 bases, with 4 bases left between them. The CDR3 is CSARDWYEQYF. CDR3 nucleotide sequence: TGCAGTGCTAGAGATTGGTACGAGCAGTACTTC.

The table lists this clonotype with many counts. The V and J genes are TRBV28 and TRBJ2-1, with 10 bases identical to TRBD2. Germline V CDR1 and CDR2: MDHEN, SYDVKM. The ends lost 3 bases at V and 8 bases at J; junction bases unmatched: 7. This CDR3 has 15 residues. The CDR3 sequence: CASSLPGLATDEQFF. For the CDR3, the DNA is TGTGCCAGCAGTTTGCCGGGACTAGCGACGGATGAGCAGTTCTTC.

This clonotype was counted a few times. The chain joins TRBV6-5 to TRBJ2-3, with TRBD2 identical over 8 bases. J lost 4 bases, V lost 2 bases, and 8 bases had no gene match. In germline, CDR1 is MNHEY, CDR2 SVGAGI. The CDR3 is made up of 16 amino acids. CDR3 residues: CASSYKAGENADTQYF. The CDR3 DNA reads as TGTGCCAGCAGTTACAAAGCGGGAGAGAACGCAGATACGCAGTATTTT.

This clonotype has a count of ten or more. The chain joins TRBV4-3 to TRBJ1-6; D unclear. Germline CDR1 is LGHNA and CDR2 is YSLEER. The CDR3 contains 15 residues. V was trimmed by 0 bases and J by 0 bases, leaving 3 bases between them. This CDR3 reads CASSQDSSYNSPLHF. For the CDR3, the DNA is TGCGCCAGCAGCCAAGATAGCTCCTATAATTCACCCCTCCACTTT.

This clonotype has a count of ten or more. The chain recombines TRBV7-9 with TRBJ2-3, with TRBD1 identical over 7 bases. Germline V gene sequence: CDR1 SEHNR, CDR2 FQNEAQ (reference sequence). J was trimmed by 0 bases and V by 5 bases; bases with no gene match: 5. The CDR3 runs 15 residues. CDR3 sequence: CASSQGTASTDTQYF. CDR3 bases: TGTGCCAGCAGCCAAGGGACAGCTAGCACAGATACGCAGTATTTT.

This clonotype was recorded at least ten times. V and J are TRBV12-3 or TRBV12-4 and TRBJ2-1, with 7 bases identical to TRBD2. This CDR3 is 15 amino acids long. The V segment lost 6 bases and the J segment 5 bases; nucleotides outside the gene matches: 10. The CDR3 sequence is CASSHLGGANNEQFF. The CDR3 DNA reads TGTGCCAGCAGCCACCTGGGAGGGGCGAACAATGAGCAGTTCTTC.

This clonotype has at least ten counts. This chain connects TRBV28 to TRBJ1-1, with 7 bases that match TRBD1. J was trimmed by 0 bases and V by 3 bases; bases with no gene match: 22. In germline, CDR1 is MDHEN, CDR2 SYDVKM. The CDR3 is 21 residues long. CDR3 DNA: TGTGCCAGCAGTTTTTATTTTGTATCCCCGATCCGGACAGGCTTGAACACTGAAGCTTTCTTT. Its protein is CASSFYFVSPIRTGLNTEAFF. The complete variable domain, with remaining parts taken from reference TRBV28 and TRBJ1-1, reads DVKVTQSSRYLVKRTGEKVFLECVQDMDHENMFWYRQDPGLGLRLIYFSYDVKMKEKGDIPEGYSVSREKKERFSLILESASTNQTSMYLCASSFYFVSPIRTGLNTEAFFGQGTRLTVV.

At least ten counts were recorded for this clonotype. The chain recombines TRBV7-9 with TRBJ2-7; TRBD2 matches 8 bases. The V gene's germline CDR1 is SEHNR and CDR2 FQNEAQ (reference sequence). This CDR3 is built from 16 residues. V lost 1 base and J lost 5; bases outside the gene matches: 10. The CDR3 loop reads CASSLGTHSGAHEQYF. The CDR3 DNA follows: TGTGCCAGCAGCTTAGGAACCCATAGCGGGGCCCACGAGCAGTACTTC.